The sequence of this T cell receptor (beta chain) was determined in a study of a mutant IDH1 vaccine in newly diagnosed glioma. Time point denoted: baseline, week 1 (first vaccination visit). As for treatment: pre-vaccination baseline after standard-of-care therapy. Profiling relied on immunoSEQ multiplex PCR, and the TCRdb table lists in-frame clones only, not all of them. Found here are roughly 71,000 clones, approximately 86% of them singletons; the top ten hold about 3%. The ends lost 5 bases at V and 11 bases at J; junction bases unmatched: 14. CDR1 is SNHLY and CDR2 is FYNNEI in the germline V gene. This CDR3 comprises 15 residues. The count of this clone is one.

This receptor was obtained from a man aged 25-45 years with glioma. The chain joins TRBV2 to TRBJ2-4; 8 bases match TRBD2. The sequenced sample was PBMCs, obtained from a glioma patient treated with radiotherapy, temozolomide or both. The CDR3 spells CASSPESGGTTLQYF. CDR3 nucleotides: TGTGCCAGCAGTCCCGAAAGCGGGGGCACGACCCTTCAGTACTTC. Full variable domain (remainder filled in from reference TRBV2 and TRBJ2-4): EPEVTQTPSHQVTQMGQEVILRCVPISNHLYFYWYRQILGQKVEFLVSFYNNEISEKSEIFDDQFSVERPDGSNFTLKIRSTKLEDSAMYFCASSPESGGTTLQYFGAGTRLSVL.